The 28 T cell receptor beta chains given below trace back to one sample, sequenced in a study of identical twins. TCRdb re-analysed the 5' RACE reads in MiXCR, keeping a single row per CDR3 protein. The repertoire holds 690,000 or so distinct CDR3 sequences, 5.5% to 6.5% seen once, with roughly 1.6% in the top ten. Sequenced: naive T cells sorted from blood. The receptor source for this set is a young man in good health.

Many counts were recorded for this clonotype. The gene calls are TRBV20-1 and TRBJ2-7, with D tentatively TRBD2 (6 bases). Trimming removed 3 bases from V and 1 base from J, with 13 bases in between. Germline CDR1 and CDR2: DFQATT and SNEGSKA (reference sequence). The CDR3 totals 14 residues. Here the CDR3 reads CSASSGTVSYEQYF. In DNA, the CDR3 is TGCAGTGCTAGTAGCGGAACCGTGTCCTACGAGCAGTACTTC.

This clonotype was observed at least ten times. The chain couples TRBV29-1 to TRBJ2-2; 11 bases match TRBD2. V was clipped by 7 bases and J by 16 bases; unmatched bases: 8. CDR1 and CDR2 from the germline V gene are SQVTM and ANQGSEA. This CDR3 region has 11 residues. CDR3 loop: CSAVAGGQGFF. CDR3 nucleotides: TGCAGCGCCGTAGCGGGAGGGCAGGGGTTTTTT.

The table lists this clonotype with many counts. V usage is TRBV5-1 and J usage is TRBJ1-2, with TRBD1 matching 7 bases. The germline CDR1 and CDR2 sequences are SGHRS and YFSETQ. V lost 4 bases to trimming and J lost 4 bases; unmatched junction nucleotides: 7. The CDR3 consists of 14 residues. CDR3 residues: CASSPTDRFYGYTF. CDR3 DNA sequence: TGCGCCAGCAGCCCGACGGACAGGTTCTATGGCTACACCTTC.

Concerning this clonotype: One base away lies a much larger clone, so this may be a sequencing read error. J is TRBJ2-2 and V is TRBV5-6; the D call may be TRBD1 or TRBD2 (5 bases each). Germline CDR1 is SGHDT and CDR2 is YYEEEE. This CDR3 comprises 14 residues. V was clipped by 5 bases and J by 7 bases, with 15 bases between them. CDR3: CASSNAGTVGELFF. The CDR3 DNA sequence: TGTGCCAGCAGTAACGCCGGGACCGTCGGGGAGCTGTTTTTT.

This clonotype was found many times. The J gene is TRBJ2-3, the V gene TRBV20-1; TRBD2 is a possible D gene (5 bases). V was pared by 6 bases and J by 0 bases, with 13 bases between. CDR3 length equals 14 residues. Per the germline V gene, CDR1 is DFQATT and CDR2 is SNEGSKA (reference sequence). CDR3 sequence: CSAAGSGSTDTQYF. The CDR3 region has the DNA TGCAGTGCGGCCGGCAGCGGTAGCACAGATACGCAGTATTTT.

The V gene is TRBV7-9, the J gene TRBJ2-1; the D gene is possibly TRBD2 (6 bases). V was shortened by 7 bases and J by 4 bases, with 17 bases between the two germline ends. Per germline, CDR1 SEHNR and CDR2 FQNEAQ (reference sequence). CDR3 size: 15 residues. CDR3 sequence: CASTPGWRAYNEQFF. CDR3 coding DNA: TGTGCCAGCACCCCCGGGTGGAGGGCTTACAATGAGCAGTTCTTC.

The CDR3 loop is CASSSAGRGASGELFF. CDR3 nucleotide sequence: TGTGCCAGCAGCTCTGCTGGGAGGGGGGCGTCCGGGGAGCTGTTTTTT. The chain recombines TRBV7-6 with TRBJ2-2, with D perhaps matching TRBD2 (7 bases). V was clipped by 4 bases and J by 6 bases, with 18 bases between them. Germline V gene data show CDR1 as SGHVS and CDR2 as FNYEAQ. The CDR3 covers 16 residues.

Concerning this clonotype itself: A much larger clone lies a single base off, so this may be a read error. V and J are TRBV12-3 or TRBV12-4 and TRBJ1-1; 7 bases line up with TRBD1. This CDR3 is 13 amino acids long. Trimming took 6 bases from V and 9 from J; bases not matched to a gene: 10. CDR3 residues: CASSPGGRSKAFF. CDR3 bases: TGTGCCAGCAGCCCAGGGGGGAGGTCTAAAGCTTTCTTT.

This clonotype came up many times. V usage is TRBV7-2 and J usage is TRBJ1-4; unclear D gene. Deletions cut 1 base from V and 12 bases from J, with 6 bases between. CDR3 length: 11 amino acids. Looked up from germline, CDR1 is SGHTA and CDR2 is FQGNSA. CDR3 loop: CASSLGAELFF. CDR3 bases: TGTGCCAGCAGCTTAGGGGCAGAACTGTTTTTT.

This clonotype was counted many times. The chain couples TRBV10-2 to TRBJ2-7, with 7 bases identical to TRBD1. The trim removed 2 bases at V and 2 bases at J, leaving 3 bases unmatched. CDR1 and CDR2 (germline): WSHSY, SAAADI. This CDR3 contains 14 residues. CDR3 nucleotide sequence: TGCGCCAGCAGTGAGATCCAGGGGGCCTACGAGCAGTACTTC. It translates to CASSEIQGAYEQYF.

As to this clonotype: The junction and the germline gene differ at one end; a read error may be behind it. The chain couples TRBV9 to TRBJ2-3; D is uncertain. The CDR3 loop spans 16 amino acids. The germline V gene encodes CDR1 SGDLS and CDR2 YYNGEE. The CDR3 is CASSVGGTANTDTQCF. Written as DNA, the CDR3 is TGTGCCAGCAGCGTAGGCGGAACGGCCAACACAGATACGCAGTGTTTT.

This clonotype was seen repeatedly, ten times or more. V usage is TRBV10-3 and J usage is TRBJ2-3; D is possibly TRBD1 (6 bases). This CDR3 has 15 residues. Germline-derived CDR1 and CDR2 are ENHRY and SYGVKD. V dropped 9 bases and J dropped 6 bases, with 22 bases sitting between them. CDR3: CAMGDRDKGLDTQYF. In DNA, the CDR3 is TGTGCCATGGGGGACCGGGACAAAGGCCTCGATACGCAGTATTTT.

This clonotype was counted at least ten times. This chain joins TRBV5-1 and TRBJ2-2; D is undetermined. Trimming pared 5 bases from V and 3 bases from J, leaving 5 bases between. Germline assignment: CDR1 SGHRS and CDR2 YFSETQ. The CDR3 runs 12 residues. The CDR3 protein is CASRLDTGELFF. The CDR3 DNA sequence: TGCGCCAGCAGATTAGACACCGGGGAGCTGTTTTTT.

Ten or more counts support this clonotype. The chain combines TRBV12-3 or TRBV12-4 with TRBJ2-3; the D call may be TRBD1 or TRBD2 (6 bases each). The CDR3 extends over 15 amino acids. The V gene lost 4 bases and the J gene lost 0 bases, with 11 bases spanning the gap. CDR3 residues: CASSSQGTSTDTQYF. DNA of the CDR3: TGTGCCAGCAGTTCCCAGGGGACTAGCACAGATACGCAGTATTTT.

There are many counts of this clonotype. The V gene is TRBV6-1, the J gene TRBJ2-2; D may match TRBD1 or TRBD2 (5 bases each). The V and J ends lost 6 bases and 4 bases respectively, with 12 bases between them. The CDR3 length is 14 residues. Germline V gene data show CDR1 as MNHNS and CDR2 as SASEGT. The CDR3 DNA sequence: TGTGCCAGCAGCACCCTGGGGACCACCGGGGAGCTGTTTTTT. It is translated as CASSTLGTTGELFF.

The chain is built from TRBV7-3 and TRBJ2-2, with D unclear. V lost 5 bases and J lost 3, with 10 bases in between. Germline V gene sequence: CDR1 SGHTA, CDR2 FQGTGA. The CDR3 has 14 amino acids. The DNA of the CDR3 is TGTGCCAGCAGCCAAGGCTGGGACACCGGGGAGCTGTTTTTT. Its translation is CASSQGWDTGELFF.

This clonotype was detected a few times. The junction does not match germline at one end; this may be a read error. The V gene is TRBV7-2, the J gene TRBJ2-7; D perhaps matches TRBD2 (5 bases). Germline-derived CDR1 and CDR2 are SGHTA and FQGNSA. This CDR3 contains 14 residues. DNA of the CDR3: TGTGCCAGCAGCCCCTCGGGAACACCGGTCGGCCTGGACTTC. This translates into CASSPSGTPVGLDF. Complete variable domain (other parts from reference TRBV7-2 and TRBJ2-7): GAGVSQSPSNKVTEKGKDVELRCDPISGHTALYWYRQSLGQGLEFLIYFQGNSAPDKSGLPSDRFSAERTGGSVSTLTIQRTQQEDSAVYLCASSPSGTPVGLDFGPGTRLTVT.

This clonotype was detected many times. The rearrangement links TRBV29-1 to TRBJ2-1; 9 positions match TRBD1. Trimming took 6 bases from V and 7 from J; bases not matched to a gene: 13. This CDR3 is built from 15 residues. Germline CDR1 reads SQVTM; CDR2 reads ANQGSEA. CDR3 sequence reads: CSVTTGTGFKNEQFF. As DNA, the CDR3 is TGCAGCGTCACAACCGGGACAGGGTTCAAAAATGAGCAGTTCTTC.

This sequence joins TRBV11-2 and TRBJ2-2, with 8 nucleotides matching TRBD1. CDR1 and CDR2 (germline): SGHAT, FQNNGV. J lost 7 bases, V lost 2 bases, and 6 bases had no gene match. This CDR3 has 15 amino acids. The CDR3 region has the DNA TGTGCCAGCAGCTTAATGACAGGGGAAGGCGGGGAGCTGTTTTTT. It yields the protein CASSLMTGEGGELFF.

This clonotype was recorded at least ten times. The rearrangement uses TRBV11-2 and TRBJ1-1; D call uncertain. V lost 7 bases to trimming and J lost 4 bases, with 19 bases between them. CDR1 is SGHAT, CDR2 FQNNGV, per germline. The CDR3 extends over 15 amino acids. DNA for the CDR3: TGTGCCAGCACCTCTGCTGGAGGGCCGGGCACTGAAGCTTTCTTT. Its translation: CASTSAGGPGTEAFF.

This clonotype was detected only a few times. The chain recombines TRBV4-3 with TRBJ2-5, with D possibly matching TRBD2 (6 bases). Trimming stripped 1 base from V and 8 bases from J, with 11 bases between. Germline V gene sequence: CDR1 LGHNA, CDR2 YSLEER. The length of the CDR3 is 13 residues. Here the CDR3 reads CASSQVLEGTQYF. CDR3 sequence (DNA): TGCGCCAGCAGCCAAGTTTTGGAGGGTACCCAGTACTTC.

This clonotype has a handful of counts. CDR3 sequence: CASSSGTSGSSTDTQYF. The CDR3, as DNA: TGTGCCAGCAGCTCCGGGACTAGCGGGAGTAGCACAGATACGCAGTATTTT. This sequence joins TRBV5-6 and TRBJ2-3; 14 positions match TRBD2. The junction had 3 bases not matched to a gene; V was cut back by 3 bases and J by 0 bases. The CDR3 has 17 residues. CDR1 SGHDT and CDR2 YYEEEE come from the germline V gene.

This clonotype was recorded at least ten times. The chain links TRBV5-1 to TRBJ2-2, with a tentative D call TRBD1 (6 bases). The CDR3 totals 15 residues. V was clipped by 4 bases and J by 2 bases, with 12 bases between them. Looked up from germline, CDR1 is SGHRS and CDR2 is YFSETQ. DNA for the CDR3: TGCGCCAGCAGCGGGGCAGGGGACAACACCGGGGAGCTGTTTTTT. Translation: CASSGAGDNTGELFF.

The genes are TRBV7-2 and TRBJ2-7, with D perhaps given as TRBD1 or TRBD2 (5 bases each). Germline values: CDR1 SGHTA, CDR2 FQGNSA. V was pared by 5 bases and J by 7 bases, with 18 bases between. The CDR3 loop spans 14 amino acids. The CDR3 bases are TGTGCCAGCAGCACCCAACTAGGGGTGGAGGAGCAGTACTTC. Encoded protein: CASSTQLGVEEQYF.

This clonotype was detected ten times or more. CDR3 region: CASSENTVEV. CDR3 DNA: TGTGCCAGCAGTGAAAATACGGTCGAGGTC. J is TRBJ2-7 and V is TRBV2, with D unclear. CDR3 length: 10 amino acids. Looked up from germline, CDR1 is SNHLY and CDR2 is FYNNEI.

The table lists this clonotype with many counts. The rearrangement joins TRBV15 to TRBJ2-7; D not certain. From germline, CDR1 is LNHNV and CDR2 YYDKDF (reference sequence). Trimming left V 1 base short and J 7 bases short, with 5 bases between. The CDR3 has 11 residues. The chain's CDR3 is CATSRVGEQYF. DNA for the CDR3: TGTGCCACCAGCAGAGTAGGGGAGCAGTACTTC.

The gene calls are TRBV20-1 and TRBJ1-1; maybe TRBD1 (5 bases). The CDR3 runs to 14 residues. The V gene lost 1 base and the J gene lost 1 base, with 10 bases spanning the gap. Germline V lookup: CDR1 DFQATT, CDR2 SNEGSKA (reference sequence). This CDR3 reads CSARGGAGNTEAFF. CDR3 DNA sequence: TGCAGTGCTAGAGGTGGGGCGGGGAACACTGAAGCTTTCTTT.

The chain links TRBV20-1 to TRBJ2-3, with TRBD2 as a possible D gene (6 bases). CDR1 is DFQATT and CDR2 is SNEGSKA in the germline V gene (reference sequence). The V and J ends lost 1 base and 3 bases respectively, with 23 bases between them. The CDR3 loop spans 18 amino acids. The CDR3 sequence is CSARALGALSGPTDTQYF. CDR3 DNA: TGCAGTGCTAGAGCGTTAGGGGCTCTAAGCGGGCCTACAGATACGCAGTATTTT.